One T cell receptor beta chain is described in this entry. These data belong to a study of cytomegalovirus exposure and HLA in healthy donors. Germline CDR1 SNHLY, CDR2 FYNNEI. V was trimmed by 2 bases and J by 4 bases, leaving 17 bases between them. CDR3 length equals 16 residues. In the PCR, 60 Vbeta and 13 Jbeta primers were used. The repertoire was sequenced with immunoSEQ multiplex PCR; TCRdb's copy has only in-frame clones and lacks some. Its clone listing holds approximately 190,000 clones. The specimen was PBMCs. The clonotype comes from a man aged 25-45 years in good health and CMV-seronegative. The chain links TRBV2 to TRBJ2-5, with a tentative D call TRBD2 (6 bases). The CDR3 nucleotides are TGTGCCAGCAGTGAAATAGCTGGAGGAGGGACAGAGACCCAGTACTTC. Translating it yields CASSEIAGGGTETQYF.